These T cell receptor beta chains were read from a single sample in a study of blood T cell repertoires in COVID-19. Profiled with immunoSEQ multiplex PCR; TCRdb holds only in-frame clones, not every one. The data contain 100,000 or so clones, around 87% of them seen just once; the ten biggest clones take up just under 20%. The sequenced sample consisted of peripheral blood. Receptor source: a human donor in a cohort sampled during active COVID-19. Both conserved end residues are part of each CDR3. The D gene is left open where the match is weak. Not all rows give a size; the values are once, few, many and, for expanded clones, a class.

D gene	V gene	clone size	J gene	CDR3 protein	CDR3 DNA
-	TRBV6-5	-	TRBJ1-4	CASSYSTGPTNEKLFF	TGTGCCAGCAGTTACTCGACAGGCCCAACTAATGAAAAACTGTTTTTT
TRBD1	TRBV11-2	-	TRBJ2-3	CASSLPGTGVLDTQYF	TGTGCCAGCAGCTTGCCAGGGACAGGGGTATTAGATACGCAGTATTTT
-	TRBV3-1/TRBV3-2	-	TRBJ1-3	CASSQQGHGNTIYF	TGTGCCAGCAGCCAACAGGGACATGGAAACACCATATATTTT
-	TRBV2	once	TRBJ1-2	CASRPGLNYGYTF	TGTGCCAGCAGGCCGGGACTCAACTATGGCTACACCTTC
-	TRBV4-3	-	TRBJ1-4	CASSLYRELNEKLFF	TGCGCCAGCAGCCTTTACCGGGAACTCAATGAAAAACTGTTTTTT
TRBD2	TRBV7-2	-	TRBJ2-5	CASRLGGIAGGVGETQYF	TGTGCCAGCAGGCTTGGGGGAATAGCGGGAGGAGTGGGTGAGACCCAGTACTTC
TRBD2	TRBV27	once	TRBJ2-1	CASSRGTSGNEQFF	TGTGCCAGCAGCCGAGGGACTAGCGGCAATGAGCAGTTCTTC
-	TRBV5-1	-	TRBJ2-1	CASSRDSPSEQFF	TGCGCCAGCAGCCGGGACTCGCCGAGTGAGCAGTTCTTC
-	TRBV5-1	few	TRBJ1-5	CASSPSGSYSNQPQHF	TGCGCCAGCAGCCCAAGCGGGAGTTATAGCAATCAGCCCCAGCATTTT
-	TRBV19	-	TRBJ1-1	CASSIGGNTEAFF	TGTGCCAGTAGTATCGGGGGGAACACTGAAGCTTTCTTT
TRBD2	TRBV19	-	TRBJ2-7	CASSALAGGYEQYF	TGTGCCAGTAGTGCCCTAGCGGGAGGCTACGAGCAGTACTTC
TRBD1	TRBV19	-	TRBJ2-7	CASSGTGGSYEQYF	TGTGCCAGTAGCGGGACAGGGGGCTCCTACGAGCAGTACTTC
-	TRBV7-9	-	TRBJ1-2	CASSLSTRGGYGYTF	TGTGCCAGCAGCTTATCGACCCGAGGGGGCTATGGCTACACCTTC
-	TRBV18	-	TRBJ2-1	CASSPGQSLNEQFF	TGTGCCAGCTCACCTGGACAGAGCCTTAATGAGCAGTTCTTC
-	TRBV3-1/TRBV3-2	-	TRBJ2-2	CASSQDQISHIGELFF	TGTGCCAGCAGCCAAGATCAGATTAGCCACATCGGGGAGCTGTTTTTT
TRBD2	TRBV5-4	-	TRBJ2-7	CASSAGTSGSEEQYF	TGTGCCAGCAGCGCCGGGACTAGCGGGAGCGAAGAGCAGTACTTC
TRBD2	TRBV5-4	-	TRBJ2-7	CASSLGLAPYEQYF	TGTGCCAGCAGCTTGGGACTAGCGCCCTACGAGCAGTACTTC
-	TRBV27	-	TRBJ2-1	CASRSTSLEQFF	TGTGCCAGCAGATCAACTAGCCTGGAGCAGTTCTTC
-	TRBV7-2	-	TRBJ1-5	CASSLAENQPQHF	TGTGCCAGCAGCTTGGCAGAAAATCAGCCCCAGCATTTT
-	TRBV18	once	TRBJ1-5	CASSPSDSSYSNQPQHF	TGTGCCAGCTCACCCTCGGACAGTTCCTATAGCAATCAGCCCCAGCATTTT
-	TRBV10-3	few	TRBJ2-7	CAISDLRLSTYEQYF	TGTGCCATCAGTGATTTAAGACTAAGCACCTACGAGCAGTACTTC
TRBD2	TRBV5-1	-	TRBJ2-1	CASVSTAAGGPPEQFF	TGCGCCAGCGTCTCCACGGCAGCGGGAGGACCCCCTGAGCAGTTCTTC
-	TRBV6-5	-	TRBJ2-5	CASTTQIRGETQYF	TGTGCCAGCACAACCCAAATAAGAGGGGAGACCCAGTACTTC
TRBD1	TRBV23-1	-	TRBJ2-5	CASSQRTGQETQYF	TGCGCCAGCAGTCAAAGGACAGGGCAAGAGACCCAGTACTTC
TRBD2	TRBV7-3	-	TRBJ2-7	CASTQAGGPDEQYF	TGTGCCAGCACACAGGCGGGAGGGCCGGACGAGCAGTACTTC
-	TRBV2	-	TRBJ2-2	CASGGDTGELFF	TGTGCCAGCGGCGGGGACACCGGGGAGCTGTTTTTT
-	TRBV28	-	TRBJ2-2	CAIRPQINRQVYTGELFF	TGTGCCATTCGCCCCCAAATAAATAGACAGGTCTACACCGGGGAGCTGTTTTTT
TRBD1	TRBV6-5	-	TRBJ1-4	CATRPTGGPNEKLFF	TGTGCCACGAGACCCACAGGGGGTCCTAATGAAAAACTGTTTTTT
TRBD1	TRBV11-3	-	TRBJ2-5	CASSPGEGQGLETQYF	TGTGCCAGCAGCCCAGGGGAGGGACAGGGGTTAGAGACCCAGTACTTC
-	TRBV28	-	TRBJ2-4	CASEITHGEKNIQYF	TGTGCCAGCGAAATTACTCACGGAGAGAAAAACATTCAGTACTTC
-	TRBV5-5	-	TRBJ1-2	CASSSPGKSNGYTF	TGTGCCAGCAGCTCCCCCGGGAAATCAAATGGCTACACCTTC
-	TRBV2	-	TRBJ2-5	CASRDLRDNLQETQYF	TGTGCCAGCAGGGATCTCCGGGACAACCTGCAAGAGACCCAGTACTTC
-	TRBV14	-	TRBJ2-1	CASSQDHPGSSYNEQFF	TGTGCCAGCAGCCAAGATCATCCGGGAAGCTCCTACAATGAGCAGTTCTTC
TRBD1	TRBV7-9	-	TRBJ2-5	CASTQGTGNFQETQYF	TGTGCCAGCACCCAAGGGACAGGGAATTTTCAAGAGACCCAGTACTTC
-	TRBV11-2	-	TRBJ2-5	CASSSDSATQYF	TGTGCCAGCAGCTCGGACAGTGCGACCCAGTACTTC
TRBD1	TRBV7-2	-	TRBJ1-1	CASSAEDREKAFF	TGTGCCAGCAGCGCTGAGGACAGGGAGAAAGCTTTCTTT